This TCR beta chain comes out of a study of human T cells and chemical hapten exposure. Overall study results and limits: The study found expanded TCRs formed significantly more large CDR3 similarity clusters than controls.

Each CDR3 protein gets one entry after TCRdb re-called the RACE reads with MiXCR. The repertoire has 13,000 to 15,000 distinct CDR3 sequences, 16% of them found once; the top ten carry about 7.8%. This clonotype was seen ten or more times. The target antigen is unknown. The time point was: patch test 1, 2 weeks after DPC sensitization. Treatment defined: therapeutic diphenylcyclopropenone sensitization with weekly scalp DPC. Venepuncture was done earlier than the placement of each patch test. Each donor was an alopecia patient between 18 and 70 years of age who qualified for DPC. The germline V and J ends were trimmed by 5 bases and 0 bases, with 10 bases remaining between them. Germline V gene lookup returns CDR1 DFQATT and CDR2 SNEGSKA (reference sequence). The CDR3 totals 13 residues.

The receptor's source is a woman aged 25 to 39 with alopecia areata. Some clones in this sample may be carry-over from other donors' samples. The chain uses TRBV20-1 and TRBJ1-1; D might be TRBD1 (6 bases). The sequencing used whole blood, collected in connection with sensitization to the hapten diphenylcyclopropenone (DPC). The CDR3 loop is CSASGTMNTEAFF. CDR3 nucleotides: TGCAGTGCTTCCGGGACAATGAACACTGAAGCTTTCTTT.